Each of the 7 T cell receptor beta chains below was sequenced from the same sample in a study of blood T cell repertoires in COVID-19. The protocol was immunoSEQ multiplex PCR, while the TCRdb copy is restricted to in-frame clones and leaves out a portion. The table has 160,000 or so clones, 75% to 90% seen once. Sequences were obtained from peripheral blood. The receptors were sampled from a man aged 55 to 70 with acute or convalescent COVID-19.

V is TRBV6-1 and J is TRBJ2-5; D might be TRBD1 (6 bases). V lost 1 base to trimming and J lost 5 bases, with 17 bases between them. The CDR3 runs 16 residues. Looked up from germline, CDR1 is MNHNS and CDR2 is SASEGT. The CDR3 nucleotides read TGTGCCAGCAGTGAAGTGGGCAGGGGAGAGGTGGAGACCCAGTACTTC. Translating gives CASSEVGRGEVETQYF.

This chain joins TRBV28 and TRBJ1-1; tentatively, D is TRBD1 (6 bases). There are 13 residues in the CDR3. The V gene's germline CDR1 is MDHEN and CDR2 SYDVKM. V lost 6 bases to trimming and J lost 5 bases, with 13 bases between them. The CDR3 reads CASRSTGITEAFF. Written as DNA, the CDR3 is TGTGCCAGCAGGTCCACAGGGATTACTGAAGCTTTCTTT. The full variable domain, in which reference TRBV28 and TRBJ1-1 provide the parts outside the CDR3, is DVKVTQSSRYLVKRTGEKVFLECVQDMDHENMFWYRQDPGLGLRLIYFSYDVKMKEKGDIPEGYSVSREKKERFSLILESASTNQTSMYLCASRSTGITEAFFGQGTRLTVV.

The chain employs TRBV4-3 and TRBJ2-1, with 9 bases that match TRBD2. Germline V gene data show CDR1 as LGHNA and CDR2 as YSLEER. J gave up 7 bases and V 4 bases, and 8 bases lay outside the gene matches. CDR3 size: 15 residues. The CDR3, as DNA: TGCGCCAGCAGCCTTCAGCGGGGGGCTTCGAATGAGCAGTTCTTC. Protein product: CASSLQRGASNEQFF.

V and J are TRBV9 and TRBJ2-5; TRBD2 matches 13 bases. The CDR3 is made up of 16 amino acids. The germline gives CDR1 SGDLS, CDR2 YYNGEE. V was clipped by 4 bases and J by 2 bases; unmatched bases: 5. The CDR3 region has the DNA TGTGCCAGCAGCCCGGGGACTAGCGGGGTTCAAGAGACCCAGTACTTC. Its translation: CASSPGTSGVQETQYF.

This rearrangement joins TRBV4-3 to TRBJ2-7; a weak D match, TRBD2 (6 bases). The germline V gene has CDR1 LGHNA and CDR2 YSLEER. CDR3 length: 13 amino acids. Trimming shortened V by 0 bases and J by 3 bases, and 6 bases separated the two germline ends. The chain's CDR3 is CASSQEGGYEQYF. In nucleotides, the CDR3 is TGCGCCAGCAGCCAAGAGGGGGGCTACGAGCAGTACTTC.

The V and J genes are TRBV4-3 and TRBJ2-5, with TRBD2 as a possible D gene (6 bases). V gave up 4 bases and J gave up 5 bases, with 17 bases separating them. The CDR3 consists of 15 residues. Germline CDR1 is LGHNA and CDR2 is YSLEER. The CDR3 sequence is CASSLVPGTAETQYF. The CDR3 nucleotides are TGCGCCAGCAGCCTCGTCCCCGGGACTGCGGAGACCCAGTACTTC.

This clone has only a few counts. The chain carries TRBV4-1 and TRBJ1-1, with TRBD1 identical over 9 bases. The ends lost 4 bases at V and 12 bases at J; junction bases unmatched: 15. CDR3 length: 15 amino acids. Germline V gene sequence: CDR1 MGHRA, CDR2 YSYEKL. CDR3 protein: CASSREGPGTGFTFF. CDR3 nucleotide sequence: TGCGCCAGCAGCCGAGAGGGGCCCGGGACAGGGTTTACTTTCTTT.